This T cell receptor beta chain was observed in a study of blood T cell repertoires in COVID-19. Study in general: From T cells, B-cell-depleted T cells, or PBMCs came the material, which was cDNA or gDNA.

Generated by immunoSEQ multiplex PCR, the TCRdb table keeps only in-frame clones and is missing some. This table has roughly 400,000 clones, 88% appearing once. This TCR came from a woman aged 40 to 50 with acute COVID-19. Sequencing input: PBMCs or T cells enriched from blood (not recorded which).

Here the CDR3 reads CASSLGSDSIYNSPLHF. The CDR3, as DNA: TGTGCCAGCAGCTTGGGATCCGACAGCATCTATAATTCACCCCTCCACTTT. The chain links TRBV5-6 to TRBJ1-6; possible D gene TRBD1, 5 bases. The V gene's germline CDR1 is SGHDT and CDR2 YYEEEE. Between the trimmed V and J ends, which lost 0 bases and 3 bases, there was a span of 13 bases. This CDR3 comprises 17 residues.